These 30 T cell receptor beta chains came from one sample sequenced in a study of glioma-infiltrating T cells after dendritic cell vaccination. The assay was immunoSEQ multiplex PCR, and TCRdb's table has in-frame clones only and misses some. The table has around 96,000 clones, around 80% seen once. Specimen: blood, collected before dendritic cell vaccination. The receptors originated from a human donor with glioblastoma.

The chain has TRBV15 and TRBJ2-1; D possibly corresponds to TRBD1 (6 bases). The CDR3 sequence is 15 residues long. The V gene lost 0 bases and the J gene lost 7 bases, with 13 bases spanning the gap. The germline gives CDR1 LNHNV, CDR2 YYDKDF (reference sequence). CDR3 in amino acids: CATSRDFEGTNEQFF. The CDR3 nucleotides read TGTGCCACCAGCAGAGATTTTGAGGGGACAAATGAGCAGTTCTTC. Variable domain in full (rest from reference TRBV15 and TRBJ2-1): DAMVIQNPRYQVTQFGKPVTLSCSQTLNHNVMYWYQQKSSQAPKLLFHYYDKDFNNEADTPDNFQSRRPNTSFCFLDIRSPGLGDTAMYLCATSRDFEGTNEQFFGPGTRLTVL.

The V call is TRBV28, the J call TRBJ2-7; 9 bases align to TRBD1. The junction had 8 bases not matched to a gene; V was cut back by 6 bases and J by 2 bases. Germline-derived CDR1 and CDR2 are MDHEN and SYDVKM. CDR3 size: 15 residues. The CDR3: CASRKQGATTYEQYF. CDR3 bases: TGTGCCAGCAGGAAACAGGGGGCTACAACCTACGAGCAGTACTTC.

The genes are TRBV6-1 and TRBJ2-5; D is ambiguous. This CDR3 region has 12 residues. Germline CDR1 and CDR2: MNHNS and SASEGT. Trimming took off 9 bases at V and 1 base at J, with 9 bases between the two ends. This CDR3 is CASDWFQETQYF. As DNA, the CDR3 is TGTGCCAGTGACTGGTTCCAAGAGACCCAGTACTTC.

The chain couples TRBV9 to TRBJ2-2, with 8 bases that match TRBD2. J gave up 4 bases and V 5 bases, and 7 bases lay outside the gene matches. The germline CDR1 and CDR2 sequences are SGDLS and YYNGEE. CDR3 length: 15 residues. The CDR3 coding sequence is TGTGCCAGCAGTCCCAGCGGGAGATCCACCGGGGAGCTGTTTTTT. Translating it yields CASSPSGRSTGELFF.

This clone has a single count. V is TRBV10-1 and J is TRBJ2-2; TRBD2 aligns across 8 bases. Germline V gene data show CDR1 as WNHNN and CDR2 as SYGVQD (reference sequence). This CDR3 region has 14 residues. V shed 8 bases, J shed 2 bases, and the junction held 4 bases outside the gene matches. CDR3 nucleotide sequence: TGCGCCAGCCAGAGCGGGAGCAACACCGGGGAGCTGTTTTTT. Protein sequence: CASQSGSNTGELFF.

This rearrangement joins TRBV30 to TRBJ1-5, with unresolved D. Trimming stripped 1 base from V and 3 bases from J, with 7 bases between. Germline values: CDR1 GTSNPN, CDR2 SVGIG (reference sequence). CDR3 length: 13 amino acids. CDR3 in DNA: TGTGCCTGGAGTGGGGCAGACAATCAGCCCCAGCATTTT. Translation: CAWSGADNQPQHF. Drawing the rest from reference TRBV30 and TRBJ1-5, the complete variable domain is SQTIHQWPATLVQPVGSPLSLECTVEGTSNPNLYWYRQAAGRGLQLLFYSVGIGQISSEVPQNLSASRPQDRQFILSSKKLLLSDSGFYLCAWSGADNQPQHFGDGTRLSIL.

J is TRBJ1-2 and V is TRBV7-2, with 8 bases identical to TRBD1. The V gene's germline CDR1 is SGHTA and CDR2 FQGNSA. V dropped 7 bases and J dropped 5; count of bases not matched to a gene: 6. This CDR3 has 13 residues. CDR3 sequence: CASKGTGLYGYTF. In nucleotides, the CDR3 is TGTGCCAGCAAAGGGACAGGACTTTATGGCTACACCTTC.

The chain combines TRBV5-1 with TRBJ2-7; tentative D call: TRBD2 (5 bases). This CDR3 region has 15 residues. CDR1 and CDR2 from the germline V gene are SGHRS and YFSETQ. V gave up 0 bases and J gave up 3 bases, with 13 bases separating them. The CDR3, as DNA: TGCGCCAGCAGCTTGGACGGAGGTCCCCTCTACGAGCAGTACTTC. Translation: CASSLDGGPLYEQYF.

The V gene is TRBV28, the J gene TRBJ2-7, with a tentative D call TRBD1 (6 bases). V lost 3 bases, J lost 6 bases, and 18 bases lay in between. CDR1 is MDHEN and CDR2 is SYDVKM in the germline V gene. This CDR3 has 15 amino acids. The CDR3 region has the DNA TGTGCCAGCAGTTTCTATGGACAGCCCCCCCTCGAGCAGTACTTC. Translation gives CASSFYGQPPLEQYF. Full variable domain (rest looked up from reference TRBV28 and TRBJ2-7): DVKVTQSSRYLVKRTGEKVFLECVQDMDHENMFWYRQDPGLGLRLIYFSYDVKMKEKGDIPEGYSVSREKKERFSLILESASTNQTSMYLCASSFYGQPPLEQYFGPGTRLTVT.

V gene TRBV6-6 combines with J gene TRBJ1-5, with D possibly matching TRBD1 (6 bases). The CDR3 runs 15 residues. Germline V gene data show CDR1 as MNHNY and CDR2 as SVGAGI (reference sequence). V lost 6 bases and J lost 3, with 15 bases in between. As DNA, the CDR3 is TGTGCCAGCAGCTCCGGGGGGCCCTCCAATCAGCCCCAGCATTTT. Encoded protein: CASSSGGPSNQPQHF.

The V gene is TRBV9, the J gene TRBJ2-5; 7 bases map to TRBD2. Per the germline V gene, CDR1 is SGDLS and CDR2 is YYNGEE. CDR3 length: 15 amino acids. With 4 bases clipped from V and 5 bases from J, the junction kept 11 bases outside the gene matches. The CDR3 coding sequence is TGTGCCAGCAGCTCCAGCGGGACCGGAGGGGAGACCCAGTACTTC. Its protein product is CASSSSGTGGETQYF.

The chain has TRBV27 and TRBJ2-1; 7 nucleotides line up with TRBD1. Germline V gene sequence: CDR1 MNHEY, CDR2 SMNVEV (reference sequence). The CDR3 is 15 amino acids. J lost 5 bases, V lost 6 bases, and 10 bases had no gene match. Here the CDR3 DNA reads TGTGCCAGCAGCCATACAGGGGACCTAAACAATGAGCAGTTCTTC. Translating it yields CASSHTGDLNNEQFF.

J is TRBJ2-3 and V is TRBV10-3; D might be TRBD2 (6 bases). Germline lookup yields CDR1 ENHRY and CDR2 SYGVKD. V was cut by 4 bases and J by 5 bases, with 13 bases left in between. The CDR3 sequence is 14 residues long. CDR3 residues: CAISVGREIDTQYF. CDR3 DNA: TGTGCCATCAGTGTGGGTCGGGAGATAGATACGCAGTATTTT.

The chain combines TRBV19 with TRBJ1-2, with D unclear. Germline V gene sequence: CDR1 LNHDA, CDR2 SQIVND (reference sequence). The CDR3 has 12 amino acids. Between the trimmed V and J ends, which lost 6 bases and 0 bases, there was a span of 5 bases. The CDR3 reads CASRRSNYGYTF. Here the CDR3 DNA reads TGTGCCAGTAGGAGGTCTAACTATGGCTACACCTTC. Filled out from reference TRBV19 and TRBJ1-2, the complete variable domain reads DGGITQSPKYLFRKEGQNVTLSCEQNLNHDAMYWYRQDPGQGLRLIYYSQIVNDFQKGDIAEGYSVSREKKESFPLTVTSAQKNPTAFYLCASRRSNYGYTFGSGTRLTVV.

This sequence joins TRBV5-5 and TRBJ1-3, with unresolved D. Trimming pared 2 bases from V and 2 bases from J, leaving 8 bases between. Germline values: CDR1 SGHKS, CDR2 YYEKEE (reference sequence). This CDR3 region has 14 residues. DNA of the CDR3: TGTGCCAGCAGCTTTCTAGTCCCTGGAAACACCATATATTTT. Translating it yields CASSFLVPGNTIYF.

Points on this clone: Other DNA sequences within the sample encode an identical CDR3. The CDR3 coding sequence is TGCGCCAGCAGCTCAACAGGGACCTACAATGAGCAGTTCTTC. Its translation is CASSSTGTYNEQFF. The gene calls are TRBV5-1 and TRBJ2-1; maybe TRBD1 (6 bases). The CDR3 runs 14 residues. CDR1 is SGHRS and CDR2 is YFSETQ in the germline V gene. V lost 3 bases and J lost 2, with 9 bases in between. Based on the CDR3 plus reference TRBV5-1 and TRBJ2-1, the full variable domain is KAGVTQTPRYLIKTRGQQVTLSCSPISGHRSVSWYQQTPGQGLQFLFEYFSETQRNKGNFPGRFSGRQFSNSRSEMNVSTLELGDSALYLCASSSTGTYNEQFFGPGTRLTVL.

The J gene is TRBJ1-2, the V gene TRBV6-5; D remains unclear. The ends were cut back, 2 bases at V and 4 bases at J, with 5 bases in the middle. The CDR3 is made up of 12 amino acids. Looked up from germline, CDR1 is MNHEY and CDR2 is SVGAGI. CDR3 sequence (DNA): TGTGCCAGCAGTTACAGAGCCTATGGCTACACCTTC. Translation: CASSYRAYGYTF.

This clone appeared once. This rearrangement joins TRBV2 to TRBJ2-1; 11 bases agree with TRBD1. CDR1 is SNHLY and CDR2 is FYNNEI in the germline V gene. The J segment lost 10 bases and the V segment lost 6 bases, leaving 8 bases of the junction unmatched. The CDR3 loop spans 14 amino acids. CDR3 sequence (DNA): TGTGCCAGCAGCTTAAGCCGGGACAGGGGGGAGCAGTTCTTC. It specifies CASSLSRDRGEQFF.

The V call is TRBV29-1, the J call TRBJ2-3; D may be TRBD1 (5 bases). V was shortened by 3 bases and J by 2 bases, with 9 bases between the two germline ends. Germline V gives CDR1 SQVTM, CDR2 ANQGSEA. This CDR3 contains 13 residues. The CDR3 nucleotides are TGCAGCGTTGACAGGGCCAACACAGATACGCAGTATTTT. It specifies CSVDRANTDTQYF.

The chain has TRBV28 and TRBJ2-7; weak D call: TRBD1 (5 bases). Between the trimmed V and J ends, which lost 2 bases and 7 bases, there was a span of 12 bases. In germline, CDR1 is MDHEN, CDR2 SYDVKM. CDR3 size: 13 residues. The CDR3, as DNA: TGTGCCAGCAGTTTAGGGCAGCCAGGGGAGCAGTACTTC. As protein: CASSLGQPGEQYF.

This chain links TRBV30 with TRBJ2-2; TRBD2 aligns across 12 bases. The CDR3 is 16 amino acids. Germline V CDR1 and CDR2: GTSNPN, SVGIG (reference sequence). The junction had 7 bases not matched to a gene; V was cut back by 2 bases and J by 6 bases. The CDR3 DNA is TGTGCCTGGAGTCCACCCGGACTAGCGGGGCCCGGGGAGCTGTTTTTT. This gives the protein CAWSPPGLAGPGELFF.

The gene calls are TRBV28 and TRBJ2-7; D is possibly TRBD1 (5 bases). The CDR3 covers 13 residues. CDR1 MDHEN and CDR2 SYDVKM come from the germline V gene. With 4 bases removed from V and 4 bases from J, the gap between germline ends came to 11 bases. The CDR3 sequence: CASSWGILYEQYF. In DNA form, the CDR3 reads TGTGCCAGCAGTTGGGGCATACTTTACGAGCAGTACTTC.

V is TRBV6-5 and J is TRBJ2-5; the D gene is possibly TRBD1 (5 bases). Trimming took 0 bases from V and 3 from J, leaving 14 bases between them. This CDR3 region has 16 residues. The germline gives CDR1 MNHEY, CDR2 SVGAGI. CDR3 DNA sequence: TGTGCCAGCAGTTACTCCCACACAACGACAGAAGAGACCCAGTACTTC. This gives the protein CASSYSHTTTEETQYF.

The chain links TRBV5-1 to TRBJ2-3; D gene ambiguous. The V end was cut by 0 bases, the J end by 6 bases, with 14 bases between. Germline V gene data show CDR1 as SGHRS and CDR2 as YFSETQ. The CDR3 spans 15 residues. The CDR3 here is CASSLDAKISDTQYF. The CDR3 DNA follows: TGCGCCAGCAGCTTGGACGCGAAGATTTCCGATACGCAGTATTTT.

This chain joins TRBV11-2 and TRBJ2-1, with D tentatively TRBD2 (6 bases). There are 12 residues in the CDR3. V shed 3 bases and J shed 15 bases, with 15 bases lying between them. Germline V CDR1 and CDR2: SGHAT, FQNNGV. The CDR3 DNA reads TGTGCCAGCAGCTTTCGGGACTTATCTCCGTTCTTC. Translated, it gives CASSFRDLSPFF. The full variable domain, completed using reference TRBV11-2 and TRBJ2-1, is EAGVAQSPRYKIIEKRQSVAFWCNPISGHATLYWYQQILGQGPKLLIQFQNNGVVDDSQLPKDRFSAERLKGVDSTLKIQPAKLEDSAVYLCASSFRDLSPFFGPGTRLTVL.

The chain carries TRBV6-6 and TRBJ1-5; no clear D. Germline CDR1 reads MNHNY; CDR2 reads SVGAGI (reference sequence). This CDR3 region has 13 residues. The V end lost 8 bases, the J end lost 0 bases, and 8 bases lay between the germline ends. For the CDR3, the DNA is TGTGCCAGCGCCCCTAATAGCAATCAGCCCCAGCATTTT. Residues: CASAPNSNQPQHF.

V and J are TRBV7-9 and TRBJ1-1, with 7 bases fitting TRBD1. The junction had 12 bases not matched to a gene; V was cut back by 2 bases and J by 0 bases. Germline V gives CDR1 SEHNR, CDR2 FQNEAQ (reference sequence). This CDR3 region has 18 residues. The CDR3 region has the DNA TGTGCCAGCAGCTTACCAACCGGGACAGTTCACTTGAACACTGAAGCTTTCTTT. It yields the protein CASSLPTGTVHLNTEAFF.

J is TRBJ1-4 and V is TRBV6-6, with D unclear. Trimming stripped 4 bases from V and 8 bases from J, with 8 bases between. The V gene's germline CDR1 is MNHNY and CDR2 SVGAGI (reference sequence). The CDR3 runs 12 residues. The CDR3 reads CASSSGLEKLFF. CDR3 nucleotides: TGTGCCAGCAGTTCCGGACTCGAAAAACTGTTTTTT.

This chain uses TRBV18 with TRBJ2-7; 8 bases agree with TRBD1. J lost 2 bases, V lost 1 base, and 10 bases had no gene match. The CDR3 is 17 residues long. Germline CDR1 reads KGHSH; CDR2 reads LQKENI. CDR3 coding DNA: TGTGCCAGCTCACCACTTGGGACAGGTCCTTCTACCTACGAGCAGTACTTC. This codes for CASSPLGTGPSTYEQYF.

The chain is built from TRBV7-8 and TRBJ2-7; D call uncertain. V was trimmed by 5 bases and J by 0 bases, leaving 8 bases between them. CDR1 and CDR2 (germline): SGHVS, FQNEAQ. This CDR3 spans 13 amino acids. CDR3 loop: CASSPFSSYEQYF. The CDR3 bases are TGTGCCAGCAGCCCTTTTAGCTCCTACGAGCAGTACTTC.